This T cell receptor (beta chain) was obtained from a study of CD4+ T cells in melanoma. Study-wide findings and caveats: Neoantigen-specific CD4+ T cells in melanoma reportedly had diverse differentiation states.

The germline V gene encodes CDR1 SGHRS and CDR2 YFSETQ. V was trimmed by 4 bases and J by 1 base, leaving 10 bases between them. This CDR3 is 14 amino acids long. Notes on this clone: Its target is unknown.

TCRdb's copy holds only in-frame clones and misses some; the assay was immunoSEQ multiplex PCR. The repertoire has about 15,000 clones, 62% of them found once; the top ten carry approximately 14%. Sequencing used cells from a culture (not recorded whether cultured in vitro). The sequence was collected from a human donor with melanoma. J is TRBJ2-3 and V is TRBV5-1, with D hard to call. The DNA of the CDR3 is TGCGCCAGCAGCCGCTATGGGCGCACAGATACGCAGTATTTT. This sequence encodes CASSRYGRTDTQYF.